Listed below are T cell receptor beta chains from one sample, sequenced in a study of blood T cell repertoires in COVID-19. The protocol was immunoSEQ multiplex PCR, while the TCRdb copy is restricted to in-frame clones and leaves out a portion. The sample yields around 30,000 clones, approximately 80% seen once. Sample: peripheral blood. These TCRs come from a human donor in a cohort sampled during active COVID-19. The CDR3 runs from the conserved cysteine through the conserved F or W. A D gene is named only where the DNA matches it firmly. The size entry is marked missing in some rows and otherwise reads once, few, many or a size class.

d_call: NA; clone_size: once; j_call: TRBJ2-3; v_call: TRBV7-6; cdr3_aa: CASSRDYDSQDTQYF; cdr3_nt: TGTGCCAGCAGCCGCGACTACGACTCACAGGATACGCAGTATTTT
d_call: TRBD1; clone_size: NA; j_call: TRBJ1-2; v_call: TRBV7-2; cdr3_aa: CASSQGQNYGYTF; cdr3_nt: TGTGCCAGCAGCCAGGGACAGAACTATGGCTACACCTTC
d_call: TRBD1; clone_size: NA; j_call: TRBJ2-4; v_call: TRBV6-2/TRBV6-3; cdr3_aa: CASSYSTGNVAKNIQYF; cdr3_nt: TGTGCCAGCAGTTACTCGACAGGGAATGTTGCCAAAAACATTCAGTACTTC
d_call: TRBD1; clone_size: NA; j_call: TRBJ2-4; v_call: TRBV28; cdr3_aa: CASSSTGQGTIAKNIQYF; cdr3_nt: TGTGCCAGCAGTTCTACGGGACAGGGGACTATAGCCAAAAACATTCAGTACTTC
d_call: NA; clone_size: NA; j_call: TRBJ1-2; v_call: TRBV4-1; cdr3_aa: CASSQGRRGGDYGYTF; cdr3_nt: TGCGCCAGCAGCCAAGGCAGGCGGGGCGGGGACTATGGCTACACCTTC
d_call: NA; clone_size: NA; j_call: TRBJ1-5; v_call: TRBV6-4; cdr3_aa: CASSDRNQPQHF; cdr3_nt: TGTGCCAGCAGTGACCGGAATCAGCCCCAGCATTTT
d_call: NA; clone_size: NA; j_call: TRBJ1-1; v_call: TRBV6-5; cdr3_aa: CASSDTLDSVAFF; cdr3_nt: TGTGCCAGCAGCGACACTTTGGACAGTGTTGCTTTCTTT
d_call: TRBD1; clone_size: NA; j_call: TRBJ2-7; v_call: TRBV7-9; cdr3_aa: CASSLGQGAGEQYF; cdr3_nt: TGTGCCAGCAGCCTCGGACAGGGGGCTGGCGAGCAGTACTTC
d_call: TRBD1; clone_size: NA; j_call: TRBJ2-1; v_call: TRBV7-8; cdr3_aa: CASSLVGRGLGEQFF; cdr3_nt: TGTGCCAGCAGCTTAGTTGGCAGGGGGCTAGGAGAGCAGTTCTTC
d_call: TRBD1; clone_size: few; j_call: TRBJ2-7; v_call: TRBV5-1; cdr3_aa: CASSPGDSAYEQYF; cdr3_nt: TGCGCCAGCAGCCCAGGGGACAGCGCCTACGAGCAGTACTTC
d_call: NA; clone_size: NA; j_call: TRBJ2-3; v_call: TRBV4-3; cdr3_aa: CASSPRDSGQVEVTDTQYF; cdr3_nt: TGCGCCAGCAGCCCTCGGGACTCCGGGCAGGTAGAAGTCACAGATACGCAGTATTTT
d_call: NA; clone_size: few; j_call: TRBJ1-3; v_call: TRBV2; cdr3_aa: CASSERRGSGNTIYF; cdr3_nt: TGTGCCAGCAGTGAACGACGGGGCTCTGGAAACACCATATATTTT
d_call: TRBD1; clone_size: few; j_call: TRBJ1-5; v_call: TRBV29-1; cdr3_aa: CSVGTGGNQPQHF; cdr3_nt: TGCAGCGTTGGGACAGGGGGAAATCAGCCCCAGCATTTT
d_call: TRBD2; clone_size: NA; j_call: TRBJ2-4; v_call: TRBV6-2/TRBV6-3; cdr3_aa: CASSYSRTSGGALAKNIQYF; cdr3_nt: TGTGCCAGCAGTTACAGCCGGACTAGCGGGGGGGCCCTAGCCAAAAACATTCAGTACTTC
d_call: TRBD1; clone_size: NA; j_call: TRBJ2-7; v_call: TRBV28; cdr3_aa: CASSLVRDRGKTTYEQYF; cdr3_nt: TGTGCCAGCAGTTTAGTTCGGGACAGGGGAAAAACGACCTACGAGCAGTACTTC
d_call: TRBD1; clone_size: NA; j_call: TRBJ1-2; v_call: TRBV7-2; cdr3_aa: CASRSDRGLYGYTF; cdr3_nt: TGTGCCAGCAGGTCGGACAGGGGCCTCTATGGCTACACCTTC
d_call: NA; clone_size: once; j_call: TRBJ1-4; v_call: TRBV2; cdr3_aa: CASRGGRGSEKLFF; cdr3_nt: TGTGCCAGCAGGGGCGGGCGGGGGAGCGAAAAACTGTTTTTT
d_call: TRBD1; clone_size: NA; j_call: TRBJ2-7; v_call: TRBV5-1; cdr3_aa: CASSSGGYEQYF; cdr3_nt: TGCGCCAGCAGCTCAGGGGGCTACGAGCAGTACTTC
d_call: TRBD1; clone_size: NA; j_call: TRBJ2-1; v_call: TRBV12-5; cdr3_aa: CASEGTGLNEQFF; cdr3_nt: TGTGCTAGTGAAGGGACAGGGCTTAACGAGCAGTTCTTC
d_call: TRBD2; clone_size: NA; j_call: TRBJ2-2; v_call: TRBV14; cdr3_aa: CASSPKFGGAGELFF; cdr3_nt: TGTGCCAGCAGCCCGAAGTTCGGGGGGGCCGGGGAGCTGTTTTTT
d_call: NA; clone_size: NA; j_call: TRBJ1-2; v_call: TRBV14; cdr3_aa: CASSQGQGYGYTF; cdr3_nt: TGTGCCAGCAGCCAAGGGCAGGGTTATGGCTACACCTTC
d_call: NA; clone_size: NA; j_call: TRBJ2-7; v_call: TRBV19; cdr3_aa: CASRPVREQYF; cdr3_nt: TGTGCCAGTAGACCAGTGAGGGAGCAGTACTTC
d_call: NA; clone_size: few; j_call: TRBJ1-5; v_call: TRBV28; cdr3_aa: CASSFRRGGSGQPQHF; cdr3_nt: TGTGCCAGCAGTTTCCGCAGGGGTGGGAGTGGTCAGCCCCAGCATTTT
d_call: NA; clone_size: NA; j_call: TRBJ2-2; v_call: TRBV7-9; cdr3_aa: CASSVYGGADTGELFF; cdr3_nt: TGTGCCAGCAGCGTTTACGGGGGTGCCGACACCGGGGAGCTGTTTTTT
d_call: TRBD1; clone_size: NA; j_call: TRBJ1-5; v_call: TRBV10-2; cdr3_aa: CASRAGTGGQPQHF; cdr3_nt: TGCGCCAGCAGGGCCGGGACAGGGGGTCAGCCCCAGCATTTT
d_call: TRBD2; clone_size: NA; j_call: TRBJ2-2; v_call: TRBV18; cdr3_aa: CASSPQLAGNTGELFF; cdr3_nt: TGTGCCAGCTCACCCCAATTAGCGGGGAACACCGGGGAGCTGTTTTTT
d_call: NA; clone_size: NA; j_call: TRBJ1-2; v_call: TRBV5-6; cdr3_aa: CASRGGFRYGYTF; cdr3_nt: TGTGCCAGCAGAGGAGGGTTCCGGTATGGCTACACCTTC
d_call: TRBD1; clone_size: NA; j_call: TRBJ2-1; v_call: TRBV6-5; cdr3_aa: CASRRDRGGFF; cdr3_nt: TGTGCCAGCAGAAGGGACAGGGGCGGGTTCTTC